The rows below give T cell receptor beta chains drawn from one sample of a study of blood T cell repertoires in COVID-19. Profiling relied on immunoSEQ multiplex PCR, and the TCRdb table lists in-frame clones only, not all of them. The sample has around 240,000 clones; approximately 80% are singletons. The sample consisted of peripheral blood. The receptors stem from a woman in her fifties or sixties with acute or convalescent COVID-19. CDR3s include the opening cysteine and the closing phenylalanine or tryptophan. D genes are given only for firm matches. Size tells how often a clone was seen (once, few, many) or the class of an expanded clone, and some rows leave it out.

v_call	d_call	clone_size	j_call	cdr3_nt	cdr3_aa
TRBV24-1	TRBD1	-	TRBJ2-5	TGTGCCGCTGGACAGGGGGAGACCCAGTACTTC	CAAGQGETQYF
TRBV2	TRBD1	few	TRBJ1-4	TGTGCCAGCAGGGACGGACAGGGGGTGGATGAAAAACTGTTTTTT	CASRDGQGVDEKLFF
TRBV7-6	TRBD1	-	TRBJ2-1	TGTGCCAGCAGCCTCGGGACAGGGCAATACAATGAGCAGTTCTTC	CASSLGTGQYNEQFF
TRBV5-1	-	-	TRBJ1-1	TGCGCCAGCAGCTCCCAACAGAACACTGAAGCTTTCTTT	CASSSQQNTEAFF
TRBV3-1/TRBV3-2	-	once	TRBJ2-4	TGTGCCAGCAGCCAAGGTACCACCGGGAGAGCCAAAAACATTCAGTACTTC	CASSQGTTGRAKNIQYF
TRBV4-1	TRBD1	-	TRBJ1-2	TGCGCCAGCAGCCAAGTCTTTGGGACAGGGGGCTTAGGCTACACCTTC	CASSQVFGTGGLGYTF
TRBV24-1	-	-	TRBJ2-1	TGTGCCACCAGTGGTGAAGGGACTTTTGAGCAGTTCTTC	CATSGEGTFEQFF
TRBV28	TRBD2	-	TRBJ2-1	TGTGCCAGCAGTCCGAGCGGGAGGGCCGGGAATGAGCAGTTCTTC	CASSPSGRAGNEQFF
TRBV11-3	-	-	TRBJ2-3	TGTGCCAGCAGCTTAGGCAGGGCCGGCACAGATACGCAGTATTTT	CASSLGRAGTDTQYF
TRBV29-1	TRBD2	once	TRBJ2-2	TGCAGCGTTGAGACTAGCGGGAGTACCGGGGAGCTGTTTTTT	CSVETSGSTGELFF
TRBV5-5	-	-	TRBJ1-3	TGTGCCAGCAGCTTGGCCTACGGAGTCTCTGGAAACACCATATATTTT	CASSLAYGVSGNTIYF
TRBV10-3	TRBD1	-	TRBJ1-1	TGTGCCATCAGCCTAGGGGGCGCGAACACTGAAGCTTTCTTT	CAISLGGANTEAFF
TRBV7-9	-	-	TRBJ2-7	TGTGCCAGCAGCTTAATTGGGGGGGCTTCGTCCTACGAGCAGTACTTC	CASSLIGGASSYEQYF
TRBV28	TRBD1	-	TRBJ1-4	TGTGCCAGCAGTCGGCAGGGGGTGGGTGAAAAACTGTTTTTT	CASSRQGVGEKLFF
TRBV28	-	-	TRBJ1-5	TGTGCCAGCACCCCGCCGGGGGGCAATCAGCCCCAGCATTTT	CASTPPGGNQPQHF
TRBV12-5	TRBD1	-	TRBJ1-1	TGTGCTAGTGGTTTGGGGGACAGGGGTGGCACTGAAGCTTTCTTT	CASGLGDRGGTEAFF
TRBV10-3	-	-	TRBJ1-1	TGTGCCATCATGGAAGCTAGGGGGTTGAACACTGAAGCTTTCTTT	CAIMEARGLNTEAFF
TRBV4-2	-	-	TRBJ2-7	TGTGCCAGCAGCCAGGAGGGTCACGCCGGCACGACCTACGAGCAGTACTTC	CASSQEGHAGTTYEQYF
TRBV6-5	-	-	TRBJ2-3	TGTGCCAGCAGGGCAGGGTTGGGGACGCAGTATTTT	CASRAGLGTQYF
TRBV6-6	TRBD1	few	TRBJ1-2	TGTGCCAGCAGCCGAACCGGGACAGGGGGTGCATTCTATGGCTACACCTTC	CASSRTGTGGAFYGYTF
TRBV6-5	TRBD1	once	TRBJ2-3	TGTGCCAGCGTACGAGACAGGGGGCAGGATACGCAGTATTTT	CASVRDRGQDTQYF
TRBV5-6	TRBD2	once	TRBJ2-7	TGTGCCAGCAGCTCTAGCTATACCGGGACTAGGGGGTCAAGGGAGCAGTACTTC	CASSSSYTGTRGSREQYF
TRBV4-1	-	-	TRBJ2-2	TGCGCCAGCAGCCAAGTTATTAACACCGGGGAGCTGTTTTTT	CASSQVINTGELFF
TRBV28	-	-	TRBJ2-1	TGTGCCAGCAGCCCCGGGACATATGACAATGAGCAGTTCTTC	CASSPGTYDNEQFF
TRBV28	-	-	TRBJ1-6	TGTGCCAGCAGTTTCGGAGGGATGGGGAATTCACCCCTCCACTTT	CASSFGGMGNSPLHF
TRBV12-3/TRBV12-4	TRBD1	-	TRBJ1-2	TGTGCCAGCAGTCGACAGGGTAGCTATGGCTACACCTTC	CASSRQGSYGYTF
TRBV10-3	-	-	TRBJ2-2	TGTGCCATCAGCCGGGACACCCCTTCGGTCGGGGAGCTGTTTTTT	CAISRDTPSVGELFF
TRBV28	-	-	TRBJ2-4	TGTGCCAGCAGTTATGACAGGAATAACATTCAGTACTTC	CASSYDRNNIQYF
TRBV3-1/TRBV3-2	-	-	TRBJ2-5	TGTGCCAGCAGCCAAGTCGCAGGGGGGGAGACCCAGTACTTC	CASSQVAGGETQYF
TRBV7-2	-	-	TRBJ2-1	TGTGCCAGCAGCCCACAGGGCGCAAAGCCTGAGCAGTTCTTC	CASSPQGAKPEQFF
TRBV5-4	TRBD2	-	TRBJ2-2	TGTGCCACCACGGCGGGGGTTTACGGGGAGCTGTTTTTT	CATTAGVYGELFF
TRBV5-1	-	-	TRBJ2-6	TGCGCCAGCAGCACCACAGCTTCTGGGGCCAACGTCCTGACTTTC	CASSTTASGANVLTF
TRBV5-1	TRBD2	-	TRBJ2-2	TGCGCCAGCAGCTCGCCGGGACTAGCGGGAGTTGACACCGGGGAGCTGTTTTTT	CASSSPGLAGVDTGELFF